Shown below are 20 T cell receptor beta chains from a single sample sequenced in a study of regulatory T cells in long-lasting Graves disease. Investigators prepared the TCR beta libraries by applying iRepertoire HTBI primers and Arm-PCR of CDR3 regions. TCRdb independently ran MiXCR on the multiplex PCR reads; one entry per CDR3 protein. The top ten hold 7.8% of the sample, which has about 430,000 distinct CDR3 sequences, approximately 15% seen once. Described time point: newly diagnosed GD, antithyroid drugs for less than 3 months. RNA extracted from PBMCs served as the sequencing template. The sample also formed part of further work on T cells in Graves' hyperthyroidism and ophthalmopathy.

The source material was peripheral blood mononuclear cells (PBMCs), sampled at new diagnosis, from a patient treated with antithyroid drugs. The receptors here all came from a woman aged 40 to 50 with Graves disease.

The sample holds many counts of this clonotype. V and J are TRBV16 and TRBJ1-2; the D is unclear. From germline, CDR1 is KGHSY and CDR2 FQNENV. The CDR3 loop spans 16 amino acids. V was clipped by 2 bases and J by 2 bases, with 15 bases between them. CDR3 sequence reads: CASSQPVTFTNYGYTF. The CDR3 nucleotides are TGTGCCAGCAGCCAACCCGTGACCTTTACAAACTATGGCTACACCTTC.

This clonotype was seen ten or more times. The chain carries TRBV29-1 and TRBJ2-3; 8 bases agree with TRBD2. Trimming removed 1 base from V and 1 base from J; junction bases left unmatched: 7. Germline assignment: CDR1 SQVTM and CDR2 ANQGSEA. This CDR3 region has 16 residues. CDR3 coding DNA: TGCAGCGTTGAAGGAGGTAGCGGGATAGGCACAGATACGCAGTATTTT. This gives the protein CSVEGGSGIGTDTQYF.

This clonotype was recorded once. This sequence is one base from a far larger clone and is likely a read error. This sequence joins TRBV18 and TRBJ2-1; TRBD1 is a possible D gene (6 bases). In germline, CDR1 is KGHSH, CDR2 LQKENI. The CDR3 loop spans 14 amino acids. Between the trimmed V and J ends, which lost 5 bases and 10 bases, there was a span of 18 bases. CDR3 coding DNA: TGTGCCAGCTCAGGGGGACACCGTTCCTACGAGCAGTTCTTC. Its protein product is CASSGGHRSYEQFF. Full variable domain (rest looked up from reference TRBV18 and TRBJ2-1): NAGVMQNPRHLVRRRGQEARLRCSPMKGHSHVYWYRQLPEEGLKFMVYLQKENIIDESGMPKERFSAEFPKEGPSILRIQQVVRGDSAAYFCASSGGHRSYEQFFGPGTRLTVL.

This clonotype showed up many times. This chain connects TRBV11-2 to TRBJ2-1; possibly TRBD2 for D (7 bases). The CDR3 covers 13 residues. From germline, CDR1 is SGHAT and CDR2 FQNNGV. Trimming took off 0 bases at V and 10 bases at J, with 10 bases between the two ends. The chain's CDR3 is CASSLEGGGEQFF. In nucleotides, the CDR3 is TGTGCCAGCAGCTTAGAGGGGGGGGGCGAGCAGTTCTTC.

This clonotype occurred many times. The rearrangement links TRBV5-1 to TRBJ1-1; D possibly corresponds to TRBD1 (6 bases). The CDR3 is 14 amino acids. The germline V and J ends were trimmed by 2 bases and 2 bases, with 10 bases remaining between them. CDR1 SGHRS and CDR2 YFSETQ come from the germline V gene. The CDR3, as DNA: TGCGCCAGCAGCTTCAGGGGTGATAACACTGAAGCTTTCTTT. It specifies CASSFRGDNTEAFF. Together with reference TRBV5-1 and TRBJ1-1, the CDR3 gives the full variable domain: KAGVTQTPRYLIKTRGQQVTLSCSPISGHRSVSWYQQTPGQGLQFLFEYFSETQRNKGNFPGRFSGRQFSNSRSEMNVSTLELGDSALYLCASSFRGDNTEAFFGQGTRLTVV.

The chain uses TRBV20-1 and TRBJ2-1, with 11 nucleotides matching TRBD2. The CDR3 is made up of 16 amino acids. Germline CDR1 DFQATT, CDR2 SNEGSKA (reference sequence). V was pared by 5 bases and J by 6 bases, with 12 bases of the junction left unmatched. The CDR3 DNA reads TGCAGTGCTCTAGGACTAGCGGGTGCACCTATCAATGAGCAGTTCTTC. Translating it yields CSALGLAGAPINEQFF.

The chain recombines TRBV20-1 with TRBJ1-5, with D maybe TRBD1 (5 bases). Germline loops: CDR1 DFQATT, CDR2 SNEGSKA (reference sequence). Trimming shortened V by 0 bases and J by 3 bases, and 12 bases separated the two germline ends. This CDR3 is 15 amino acids long. The CDR3 loop is CSARDPDSDNQPQHF. The CDR3 coding sequence is TGCAGTGCTAGAGACCCCGACAGCGACAATCAGCCCCAGCATTTT.

The chain employs TRBV5-6 and TRBJ2-7; no clear D. The CDR3 spans 12 residues. The V gene's germline CDR1 is SGHDT and CDR2 YYEEEE. V shed 0 bases and J shed 10 bases, with 11 bases lying between them. The CDR3 DNA reads as TGTGCCAGCAGCTTGGGGTCCCACGGTCAGTACTTC. Translation gives CASSLGSHGQYF. Full variable domain (missing parts from reference TRBV5-6 and TRBJ2-7): DAGVTQSPTHLIKTRGQQVTLRCSPKSGHDTVSWYQQALGQGPQFIFQYYEEEERQRGNFPDRFSGHQFPNYSSELNVNALLLGDSALYLCASSLGSHGQYFGPGTRLTVT.

This clonotype was picked up many times. The genes are TRBV18 and TRBJ2-5; D is tentatively TRBD1 or TRBD2 (5 bases each). Germline V gene data show CDR1 as KGHSH and CDR2 as LQKENI. The CDR3 contains 13 residues. V lost 0 bases to trimming and J lost 5 bases, with 7 bases between them. The CDR3 coding sequence is TGTGCCAGCTCACCACCGGGGGAGGAGACCCAGTACTTC. It encodes CASSPPGEETQYF.

This clonotype was found a few times. The chain carries TRBV4-1 and TRBJ2-3, with 8 bases fitting TRBD2. CDR1 is MGHRA, CDR2 YSYEKL, per germline. J lost 2 bases, V lost 0 bases, and 7 bases had no gene match. The CDR3 length is 17 residues. The CDR3 loop reads CASSQDPAGGYTDTQYF. The CDR3 nucleotides are TGCGCCAGCAGCCAAGATCCGGCGGGAGGATACACAGATACGCAGTATTTT.

This clonotype was seen at least ten times. The J gene is TRBJ1-2, the V gene TRBV11-1; possible D gene TRBD1, 5 bases. With 5 bases removed from V and 3 bases from J, the gap between germline ends came to 10 bases. Germline V gene lookup returns CDR1 SGHAT and CDR2 FQDESV (reference sequence). CDR3 length equals 13 residues. In DNA, the CDR3 is TGTGCCAGCAGCCCAGGGACGGACTATGGCTACACCTTC. Translated, it gives CASSPGTDYGYTF. Variable domain in full (rest from reference TRBV11-1 and TRBJ1-2): EAEVAQSPRYKITEKSQAVAFWCDPISGHATLYWYRQILGQGPELLVQFQDESVVDDSQLPKDRFSAERLKGVDSTLKIQPAELGDSAMYLCASSPGTDYGYTFGSGTRLTVV.

This clonotype was observed once. V and J are TRBV4-3 and TRBJ1-4; the match to TRBD1 covers 7 bases. The CDR3 has 17 residues. Germline loops: CDR1 LGHNA, CDR2 YSLEER. V shed 0 bases, J shed 0 bases, and the junction held 4 bases outside the gene matches. CDR3 loop: CASSQEDRRSTNEKLFF. CDR3 in DNA: TGCGCCAGCAGCCAAGAGGACAGGCGCTCAACTAATGAAAAACTGTTTTTT.

This clonotype was seen only a few times. The chain carries TRBV7-6 and TRBJ1-3; D remains unclear. The ends were cut back, 4 bases at V and 1 base at J, with 11 bases in the middle. The germline V gene encodes CDR1 SGHVS and CDR2 FNYEAQ. The CDR3 contains 15 residues. The CDR3 is CASSSPNPSGNTIYF. Written as DNA, the CDR3 is TGTGCCAGCAGCTCCCCGAACCCGTCTGGAAACACCATATATTTT. Full variable domain (remainder filled in from reference TRBV7-6 and TRBJ1-3): GAGVSQSPRYKVTKRGQDVALRCDPISGHVSLYWYRQALGQGPEFLTYFNYEAQQDKSGLPNDRFSAERPEGSISTLTIQRTEQRDSAMYRCASSSPNPSGNTIYFGEGSWLTVV.

Only a few counts were recorded for this clonotype. V and J are TRBV12-3 or TRBV12-4 and TRBJ2-1; the match to TRBD2 covers 7 bases. The CDR3 is made up of 15 amino acids. V trimming: 3 bases; J trimming: 3 bases; junction bases outside the gene matches: 5. CDR3 in amino acids: CASSLASGNYNEQFF. The CDR3 DNA reads as TGTGCCAGCAGTTTGGCTAGCGGAAACTACAATGAGCAGTTCTTC.

The gene calls are TRBV20-1 and TRBJ2-7; TRBD1 matches at 8 bases. Germline V CDR1 and CDR2: DFQATT, SNEGSKA (reference sequence). V was pared by 3 bases and J by 3 bases, with 7 bases of the junction left unmatched. The CDR3 is 14 amino acids. This CDR3 is CSARKTGVIYEQYF. CDR3 bases: TGCAGTGCTAGGAAGACAGGGGTGATCTACGAGCAGTACTTC.

The table lists this clonotype with many counts. The gene calls are TRBV11-2 and TRBJ2-7; D gene uncertain. The CDR3 contains 14 residues. The V gene's germline CDR1 is SGHAT and CDR2 FQNNGV. The germline V and J ends were trimmed by 4 bases and 2 bases, with 12 bases remaining between them. This chain's CDR3 is CASSSSDVPYEQYF. CDR3 bases: TGTGCCAGCAGCTCCTCCGACGTACCCTACGAGCAGTACTTC.

This clonotype was detected only a few times. The rearrangement uses TRBV29-1 and TRBJ2-1; D remains ambiguous. CDR1 is SQVTM, CDR2 ANQGSEA, per germline. The CDR3 sequence is 13 residues long. Deletions cut 5 bases from V and 3 bases from J, with 11 bases between. CDR3 DNA sequence: TGCAGCGTTCAGTTACCCATCTACAATGAGCAGTTCTTC. Amino acids: CSVQLPIYNEQFF.

This clonotype was detected a few times. A read error may be the cause here, since a much bigger clone is one base away. V usage is TRBV5-1 and J usage is TRBJ1-2; D may be TRBD1 (5 bases). Germline CDR1 SGHRS, CDR2 YFSETQ. This CDR3 has 15 residues. The CDR3 spells CTSSLGSGVNYGYTF. The CDR3 region has the DNA TGCACCAGCAGCCTGGGATCGGGGGTCAACTATGGCTACACCTTC. The full variable domain, rest sourced from reference TRBV5-1 and TRBJ1-2, is KAGVTQTPRYLIKTRGQQVTLSCSPISGHRSVSWYQQTPGQGLQFLFEYFSETQRNKGNFPGRFSGRQFSNSRSEMNVSTLELGDSALYLCTSSLGSGVNYGYTFGSGTRLTVV.

This clonotype was observed a few times. The chain is built from TRBV19 and TRBJ1-5; possibly TRBD1 for D (5 bases). Germline V gives CDR1 LNHDA, CDR2 SQIVND (reference sequence). V was trimmed by 6 bases and J by 3 bases, leaving 12 bases between them. The CDR3 runs 14 residues. The CDR3 here is CASRGGFFNQPQHF. The DNA of the CDR3 is TGTGCCAGTAGGGGGGGGTTCTTCAATCAGCCCCAGCATTTT.

Many counts were recorded for this clonotype. The chain carries TRBV9 and TRBJ1-1, with D perhaps TRBD1 (5 bases). The CDR3 contains 14 residues. V was pared by 0 bases and J by 1 base, with 7 bases between. Germline V CDR1 and CDR2: SGDLS, YYNGEE. DNA for the CDR3: TGTGCCAGCAGCGTAGCCCAGGGGAACACTGAAGCTTTCTTT. Protein sequence: CASSVAQGNTEAFF.